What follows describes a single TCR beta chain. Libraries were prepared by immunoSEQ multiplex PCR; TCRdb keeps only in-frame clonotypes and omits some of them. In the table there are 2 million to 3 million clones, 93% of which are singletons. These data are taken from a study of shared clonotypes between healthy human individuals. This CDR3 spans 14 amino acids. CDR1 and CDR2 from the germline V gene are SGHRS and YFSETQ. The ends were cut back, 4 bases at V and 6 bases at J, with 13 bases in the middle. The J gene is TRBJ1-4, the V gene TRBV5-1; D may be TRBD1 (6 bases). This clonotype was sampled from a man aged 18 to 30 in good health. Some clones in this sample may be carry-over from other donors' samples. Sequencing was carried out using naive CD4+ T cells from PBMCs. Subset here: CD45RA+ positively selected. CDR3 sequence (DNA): TGCGCCAGCAGCGAGGGGGGCGGAGATGAAAAACTGTTTTTT. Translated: CASSEGGGDEKLFF.